This T cell receptor beta chain was found in a study of blood T cell repertoires in COVID-19. At the level of the study: Whether acute or convalescent, the COVID-19 samples came from the United States, Italy and Spain.

Libraries were prepared by immunoSEQ multiplex PCR; TCRdb keeps only in-frame clonotypes and omits some of them. In the table there are roughly 300,000 clones, around 87% of which are singletons. The cohort comprised adults aged roughly 18 to 95 years residing in 20 to 30 US areas. Clinical histories supplied by participants themselves formed the basis of cohort assignment. This TCR came from a woman in her 30s who had recovered from COVID-19. The sequencing sample was made of PBMCs or T cells enriched from blood (not recorded which).

CDR3 sequence: CASSEQGRQPQHF. CDR3 DNA sequence: TGTGCCAGCAGTGAACAGGGCCGGCAGCCCCAGCATTTT. This sequence joins TRBV6-1 and TRBJ1-5; weak D call: TRBD1 (5 bases). The germline gives CDR1 MNHNS, CDR2 SASEGT. V gave up 2 bases and J gave up 7 bases, with 9 bases separating them. This CDR3 region has 13 residues.